Shown below are 24 T cell receptor beta chains from a single sample sequenced in a study of cytomegalovirus exposure and HLA in healthy donors. The protocol was immunoSEQ multiplex PCR, while the TCRdb copy is restricted to in-frame clones and leaves out a portion. The data show 100,000 or so clones, approximately 94% seen once. The sample taken for sequencing was PBMCs. These receptors originate from a young woman in good health and CMV-seronegative.

V usage is TRBV11-2 and J usage is TRBJ2-7; 7 bases agree with TRBD2. V was pared by 4 bases and J by 2 bases, with 2 bases of the junction left unmatched. The V gene's germline CDR1 is SGHAT and CDR2 FQNNGV. CDR3 length equals 13 residues. This CDR3 reads CASSWLAAYEQYF. DNA of the CDR3: TGTGCCAGCAGCTGGCTAGCGGCCTACGAGCAGTACTTC.

The chain is built from TRBV4-3 and TRBJ1-1; D remains ambiguous. Looked up from germline, CDR1 is LGHNA and CDR2 is YSLEER. The CDR3 contains 15 residues. Trimming removed 0 bases from V and 0 bases from J, with 8 bases in between. The CDR3, as DNA: TGCGCCAGCAGCCAAGATGGGCAGTTGAACACTGAAGCTTTCTTT. As protein: CASSQDGQLNTEAFF.

The V call is TRBV2, the J call TRBJ2-7; 13 bases align to TRBD2. Trimming removed 7 bases from V and 2 bases from J; junction bases left unmatched: 5. CDR1 is SNHLY, CDR2 FYNNEI, per germline. This CDR3 spans 15 amino acids. The CDR3: CASTRLAGGTYEQYF. CDR3 bases: TGTGCCAGCACCCGACTAGCGGGAGGCACCTACGAGCAGTACTTC.

The J gene is TRBJ1-1, the V gene TRBV6-1; TRBD1 is a possible D gene (5 bases). Per germline, CDR1 MNHNS and CDR2 SASEGT. The CDR3 totals 11 residues. Trimming left V 11 bases short and J 3 bases short, with 10 bases between. This CDR3 reads CAGDLHTEAFF. CDR3 DNA sequence: TGTGCCGGGGACTTACACACTGAAGCTTTCTTT.

The chain carries TRBV6-1 and TRBJ1-4; D not certain. V was cut by 4 bases and J by 5 bases, with 14 bases left in between. CDR3 length: 15 residues. In germline, CDR1 is MNHNS, CDR2 SASEGT. The DNA of the CDR3 is TGTGCCAGCAGTGCACCGTGGGAGCTAAATGAAAAACTGTTTTTT. Translated, it gives CASSAPWELNEKLFF.

In this sample, this clone turned up once. J is TRBJ2-3 and V is TRBV19; 9 bases agree with TRBD1. Germline lookup yields CDR1 LNHDA and CDR2 SQIVND (reference sequence). The CDR3 has 12 residues. Trimming took 8 bases from V and 6 from J; bases not matched to a gene: 3. CDR3 DNA sequence: TGTGCCAGTGGAACAGGGGGCGATACGCAGTATTTT. Amino acid sequence: CASGTGGDTQYF.

This clone was seen only once. The chain uses TRBV7-6 and TRBJ1-1, with 8 nucleotides matching TRBD1. The CDR3 is 14 amino acids. The V gene's germline CDR1 is SGHVS and CDR2 FNYEAQ. Trimming removed 4 bases from V and 5 bases from J; junction bases left unmatched: 6. The CDR3 protein is CASSSQGAFTEAFF. As DNA, the CDR3 is TGTGCCAGCAGCTCCCAGGGGGCATTTACTGAAGCTTTCTTT. The full variable domain, completed using reference TRBV7-6 and TRBJ1-1, is GAGVSQSPRYKVTKRGQDVALRCDPISGHVSLYWYRQALGQGPEFLTYFNYEAQQDKSGLPNDRFSAERPEGSISTLTIQRTEQRDSAMYRCASSSQGAFTEAFFGQGTRLTVV.

V and J are TRBV5-4 and TRBJ1-2; a weak D match, TRBD1 (5 bases). The ends were cut back, 4 bases at V and 8 bases at J, with 15 bases in the middle. The germline gives CDR1 SGHNT, CDR2 YYREEE (reference sequence). CDR3 length: 13 amino acids. The CDR3 DNA follows: TGTGCCAGCAGCGGCGGGACCCTACGGGGCTACACCTTC. This encodes CASSGGTLRGYTF.

The J gene is TRBJ2-7, the V gene TRBV6-1, with D possibly being TRBD1 (6 bases). The CDR3 spans 14 residues. V was pared by 7 bases and J by 3 bases, with 16 bases between. Germline V gives CDR1 MNHNS, CDR2 SASEGT. In DNA, the CDR3 is TGTGCCAGCAACCCACAGGGTTATGACTACGAGCAGTACTTC. It specifies CASNPQGYDYEQYF.

The chain links TRBV11-2 to TRBJ1-1; tentatively, D is TRBD1 (5 bases). The CDR3 covers 12 residues. Germline V gene sequence: CDR1 SGHAT, CDR2 FQNNGV. V was pared by 6 bases and J by 5 bases, with 10 bases between. This CDR3 is CASSNQGTEAFF. Written as DNA, the CDR3 is TGTGCCAGCAGTAATCAGGGAACTGAAGCTTTCTTT.

The gene calls are TRBV7-2 and TRBJ2-2; tentative D call: TRBD2 (5 bases). V was cut by 2 bases and J by 4 bases, with 14 bases left in between. Germline V gene sequence: CDR1 SGHTA, CDR2 FQGNSA. The CDR3 sequence is 16 residues long. CDR3 nucleotides: TGTGCCAGCAGCTTAAGAGGGAGAGACCTCACCGGGGAGCTGTTTTTT. This sequence encodes CASSLRGRDLTGELFF.

The chain is built from TRBV29-1 and TRBJ2-3, with 10 nucleotides matching TRBD1. This CDR3 has 15 amino acids. Germline V CDR1 and CDR2: SQVTM, ANQGSEA. The V segment lost 6 bases and the J segment 4 bases; nucleotides outside the gene matches: 10. As DNA, the CDR3 is TGCAGCGTGGCAGCCGGGACAGGGGTCGCAGATACGCAGTATTTT. The encoded protein is CSVAAGTGVADTQYF.

V gene TRBV27 combines with J gene TRBJ2-4, with D tentatively TRBD1 (5 bases). The germline V gene has CDR1 MNHEY and CDR2 SMNVEV (reference sequence). The CDR3 spans 15 residues. Trimming pared 5 bases from V and 0 bases from J, leaving 11 bases between. Here the CDR3 DNA reads TGTGCCAGCAGTCCTACAGGAGAAGCCAAAAACATTCAGTACTTC. Protein: CASSPTGEAKNIQYF.

The chain is built from TRBV13 and TRBJ2-4; D perhaps matches TRBD1 (5 bases). This CDR3 contains 13 residues. Germline CDR1 reads PRHDT; CDR2 reads FYEKMQ (reference sequence). The V end lost 0 bases, the J end lost 9 bases, and 9 bases lay between the germline ends. The CDR3 here is CASSLGDRGIQYF. Here the CDR3 DNA reads TGTGCCAGCAGCTTAGGGGATAGGGGCATTCAGTACTTC.

The V call is TRBV5-1, the J call TRBJ2-3; TRBD2 aligns across 11 bases. This CDR3 comprises 16 residues. Germline loops: CDR1 SGHRS, CDR2 YFSETQ. Trimming at V came to 3 bases and at J to 3 bases, leaving 6 bases not matched to a gene. This chain's CDR3 is CASSWALAGGTDTQYF. The CDR3 nucleotides read TGCGCCAGCAGCTGGGCCCTAGCGGGGGGTACAGATACGCAGTATTTT.

The J gene is TRBJ2-7, the V gene TRBV6-1; D gene unclear. V was trimmed by 0 bases and J by 2 bases, leaving 23 bases between them. The CDR3 is 19 amino acids. CDR1 is MNHNS, CDR2 SASEGT, per germline. CDR3 in amino acids: CASSEALSSVSFRAYEQYF. The CDR3 region has the DNA TGTGCCAGCAGTGAAGCGCTGTCTTCCGTTTCATTCCGAGCCTACGAGCAGTACTTC.

The chain links TRBV19 to TRBJ1-4; no reliable D call. V was pared by 6 bases and J by 8 bases, with 13 bases between. Looked up from germline, CDR1 is LNHDA and CDR2 is SQIVND (reference sequence). There are 13 residues in the CDR3. The CDR3 DNA reads as TGTGCCAGTAGCCCCCTGCGGTTAGAAAAACTGTTTTTT. Protein sequence: CASSPLRLEKLFF.

As for this clone: One end of the junction fails to match germline, which may point to a read error. Other nucleotide sequences from this sample produce the same CDR3. This chain joins TRBV10-2 and TRBJ2-7, with unresolved D. The CDR3 covers 14 residues. CDR1 is WSHSY and CDR2 is SAAADI in the germline V gene. The CDR3 sequence is CASSRSGYWYEQYF. The CDR3 nucleotides read TGCGCCAGCAGTCGCTCAGGTTACTGGTACGAGCAATACTTC.

The chain's CDR3 is CASSTMDRDLQETQYF. DNA of the CDR3: TGTGCCAGCTCCACCATGGACAGGGACCTCCAAGAGACCCAGTACTTC. The chain links TRBV2 to TRBJ2-5, with 8 bases lining up with TRBD1. The CDR3 has 16 amino acids. Germline V gives CDR1 SNHLY, CDR2 FYNNEI. The V segment lost 8 bases and the J segment 1 base; nucleotides outside the gene matches: 12. The entire variable domain, with the rest obtained from reference TRBV2 and TRBJ2-5, is as follows: EPEVTQTPSHQVTQMGQEVILRCVPISNHLYFYWYRQILGQKVEFLVSFYNNEISEKSEIFDDQFSVERPDGSNFTLKIRSTKLEDSAMYFCASSTMDRDLQETQYFGPGTRLLVL.

This clone was picked up one time. The J gene is TRBJ2-5, the V gene TRBV25-1; D remains unclear. This CDR3 is built from 14 residues. With 2 bases removed from V and 5 bases from J, the gap between germline ends came to 12 bases. Germline V CDR1 and CDR2: MGHDK, SYGVNS. The CDR3 spells CASSELRVMETQYF. Here the CDR3 DNA reads TGTGCCAGCAGTGAACTCCGGGTAATGGAGACCCAGTACTTC.

The V and J genes are TRBV6-5 and TRBJ2-1; a possible D gene is TRBD2 (6 bases). Germline V CDR1 and CDR2: MNHEY, SVGAGI. V dropped 6 bases and J dropped 4 bases, with 13 bases sitting between them. The CDR3 length is 14 residues. DNA for the CDR3: TGTGCCAGCAGCCTAGGGGCGGGATACAATGAGCAGTTCTTC. Translated, it gives CASSLGAGYNEQFF.

The J gene is TRBJ2-7, the V gene TRBV27, with a possible D match to TRBD1 (5 bases). The CDR3 runs to 16 residues. Trimming cost V 5 bases and J 2 bases, with 19 bases left between them. In germline, CDR1 is MNHEY, CDR2 SMNVEV (reference sequence). The CDR3 region is CASSPKASQVAYEQYF. The CDR3 region has the DNA TGTGCCAGCAGTCCCAAAGCCTCACAGGTCGCCTACGAGCAGTACTTC.

This clone occurred once. The chain has TRBV6-5 and TRBJ1-2; 7 nucleotides line up with TRBD1. V shed 5 bases, J shed 9 bases, and the junction held 9 bases outside the gene matches. CDR1 is MNHEY and CDR2 is SVGAGI in the germline V gene. This CDR3 has 13 residues. The CDR3 here is CASSRDRDFSYTF. The CDR3 coding sequence is TGTGCCAGCAGTCGCGACAGGGATTTTAGCTACACCTTC.

The rearrangement links TRBV6-6 to TRBJ2-1; 13 positions agree with TRBD2. Germline trimming cut 6 bases from V and 7 bases from J; bases unmatched to any gene: 3. In germline, CDR1 is MNHNY, CDR2 SVGAGI (reference sequence). There are 14 residues in the CDR3. CDR3: CASRLAGGANEQFF. The CDR3 coding sequence is TGTGCCAGCAGACTAGCGGGAGGGGCAAATGAGCAGTTCTTC.